This paragraph reports one TCR beta chain. The data were produced by immunoSEQ multiplex PCR, yet TCRdb's version contains in-frame clones alone and is incomplete. The top ten hold roughly 1.9% of the sample, which has some 300,000 clones, just over 85% seen once. Treatment given: roughly 19 received Ad26.COV2.S at low or high dose, single or two shots; roughly five received placebo; per-sample allocation not given. Sampling took place 63 days after the first vaccine or placebo injection. The CDR3 extends over 18 amino acids. Germline V gene sequence: CDR1 LGHNA, CDR2 YSLEER. V dropped 0 bases and J dropped 2 bases, with 14 bases sitting between them. The data were taken from a study of Ad26.COV2.S vaccination and SARS-CoV-2 variants.

The starting material was peripheral blood, obtained in a trial of Ad26.COV2.S vaccine versus placebo. The J gene is TRBJ2-6, the V gene TRBV4-3; D unresolved. This clonotype was sampled from a person aged 18-65 years who received the Ad26.COV2.S COVID-19 vaccine or a placebo. The CDR3 DNA sequence: TGCGCCAGCAGCCAAGATCGACCGGATGCCGCTGGGGCCAACGTCCTGACTTTC. Protein: CASSQDRPDAAGANVLTF.